This TCR beta chain was sequenced for a study of PD-1 blockade in classical Hodgkin lymphoma. Trimming pared 4 bases from V and 2 bases from J, leaving 10 bases between. CDR1 and CDR2 from the germline V gene are SQVTM and ANQGSEA. This CDR3 region has 13 residues. Documented time point: cycle 4 day 1 (C4D1), after six to seven weeks of nivolumab. Each of the patients experienced relapse following autologous stem cell transplantation, and their brentuximab vedotin exposure differed. The assay was immunoSEQ multiplex PCR, and TCRdb's table has in-frame clones only and misses some. The table lists some 34,000 clones, 65% to 80% of them singletons.

This TCR was recovered from a human donor with classical Hodgkin lymphoma. The source material was peripheral blood mononuclear cells (PBMCs), sampled before the fourth cycle of nivolumab. This sequence joins TRBV29-1 and TRBJ2-3; no definite D call. The DNA for the CDR3 is TGCAGCGTTGGCGCATACCCCACAGATACGCAGTATTTT. Translation: CSVGAYPTDTQYF.